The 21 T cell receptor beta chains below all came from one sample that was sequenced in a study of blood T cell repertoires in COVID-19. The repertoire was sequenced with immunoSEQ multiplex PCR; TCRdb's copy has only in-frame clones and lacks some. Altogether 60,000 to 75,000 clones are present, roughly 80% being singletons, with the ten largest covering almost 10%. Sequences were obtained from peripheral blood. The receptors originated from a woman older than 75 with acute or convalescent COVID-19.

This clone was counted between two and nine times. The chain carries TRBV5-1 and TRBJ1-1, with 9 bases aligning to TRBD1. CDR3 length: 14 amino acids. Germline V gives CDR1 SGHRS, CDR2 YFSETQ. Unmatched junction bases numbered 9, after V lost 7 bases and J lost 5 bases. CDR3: CASRRDREITEAFF. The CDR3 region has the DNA TGCGCCAGCCGGAGGGACAGGGAAATAACTGAAGCTTTCTTT.

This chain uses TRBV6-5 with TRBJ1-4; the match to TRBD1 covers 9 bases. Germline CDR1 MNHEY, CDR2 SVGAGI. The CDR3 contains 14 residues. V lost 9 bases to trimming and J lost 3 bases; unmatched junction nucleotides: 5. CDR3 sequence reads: CASRTGASNEKLFF. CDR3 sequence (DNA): TGTGCCAGTAGGACAGGGGCCTCTAATGAAAAACTGTTTTTT.

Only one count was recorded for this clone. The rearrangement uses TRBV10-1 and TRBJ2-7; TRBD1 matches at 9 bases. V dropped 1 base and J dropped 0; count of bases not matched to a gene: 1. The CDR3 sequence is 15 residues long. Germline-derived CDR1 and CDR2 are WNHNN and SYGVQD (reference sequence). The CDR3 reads CASSEWGQGSYEQYF. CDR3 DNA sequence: TGCGCCAGCAGTGAGTGGGGACAGGGCTCCTACGAGCAGTACTTC.

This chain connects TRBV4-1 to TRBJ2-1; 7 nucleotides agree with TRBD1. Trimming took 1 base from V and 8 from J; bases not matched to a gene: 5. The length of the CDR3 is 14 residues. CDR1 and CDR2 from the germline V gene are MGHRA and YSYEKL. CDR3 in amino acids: CASSQGARGYEQFF. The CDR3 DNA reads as TGCGCCAGCAGCCAAGGGGCCAGGGGGTATGAGCAGTTCTTC.

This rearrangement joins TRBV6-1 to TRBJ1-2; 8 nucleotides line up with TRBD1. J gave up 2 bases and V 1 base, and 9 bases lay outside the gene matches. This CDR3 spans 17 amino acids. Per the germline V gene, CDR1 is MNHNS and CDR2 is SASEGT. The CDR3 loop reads CASSEGTGRRRNYGYTF. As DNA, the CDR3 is TGTGCCAGCAGTGAAGGGACAGGGAGGAGGAGGAACTATGGCTACACCTTC.

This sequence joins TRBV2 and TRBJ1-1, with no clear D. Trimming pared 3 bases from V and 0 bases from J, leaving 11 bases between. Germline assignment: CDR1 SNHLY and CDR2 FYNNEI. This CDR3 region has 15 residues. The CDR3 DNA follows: TGTGCCAGCAGTGATTCCTCAGGCTTGAACACTGAAGCTTTCTTT. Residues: CASSDSSGLNTEAFF.

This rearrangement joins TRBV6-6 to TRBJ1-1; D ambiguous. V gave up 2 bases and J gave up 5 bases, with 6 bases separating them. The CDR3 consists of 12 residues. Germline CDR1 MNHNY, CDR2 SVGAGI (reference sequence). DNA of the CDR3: TGTGCCAGCAGTTACCCGAGGACTGAAGCTTTCTTT. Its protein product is CASSYPRTEAFF.

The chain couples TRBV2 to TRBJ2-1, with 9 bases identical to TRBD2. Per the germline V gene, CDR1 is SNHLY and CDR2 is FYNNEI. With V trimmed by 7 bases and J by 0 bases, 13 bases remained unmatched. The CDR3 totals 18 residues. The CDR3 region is CASIGRLAGSDSYNEQFF. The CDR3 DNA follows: TGTGCCAGCATAGGGAGGCTAGCGGGGTCTGACTCCTACAATGAGCAGTTCTTC. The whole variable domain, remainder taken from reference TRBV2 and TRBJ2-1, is EPEVTQTPSHQVTQMGQEVILRCVPISNHLYFYWYRQILGQKVEFLVSFYNNEISEKSEIFDDQFSVERPDGSNFTLKIRSTKLEDSAMYFCASIGRLAGSDSYNEQFFGPGTRLTVL.

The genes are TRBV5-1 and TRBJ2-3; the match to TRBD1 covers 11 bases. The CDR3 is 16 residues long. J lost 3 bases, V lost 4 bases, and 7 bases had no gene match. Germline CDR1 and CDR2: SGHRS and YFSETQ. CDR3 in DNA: TGCGCCAGCAGCCCCGTGGACAGGGGGCTGACAGATACGCAGTATTTT. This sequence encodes CASSPVDRGLTDTQYF. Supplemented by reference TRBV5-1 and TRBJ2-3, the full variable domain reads KAGVTQTPRYLIKTRGQQVTLSCSPISGHRSVSWYQQTPGQGLQFLFEYFSETQRNKGNFPGRFSGRQFSNSRSEMNVSTLELGDSALYLCASSPVDRGLTDTQYFGPGTRLTVL.

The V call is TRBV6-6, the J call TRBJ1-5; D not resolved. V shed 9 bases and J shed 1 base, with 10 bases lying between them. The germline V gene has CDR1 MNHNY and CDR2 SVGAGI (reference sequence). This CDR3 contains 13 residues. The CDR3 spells CASETESNQPQHF. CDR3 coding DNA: TGTGCCAGTGAAACGGAGAGCAATCAGCCCCAGCATTTT.

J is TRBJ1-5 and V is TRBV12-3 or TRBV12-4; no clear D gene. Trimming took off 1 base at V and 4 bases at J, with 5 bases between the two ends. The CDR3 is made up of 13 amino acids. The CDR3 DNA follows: TGTGCCAGCAGTTTAGTAGAAAATCAGCCCCAGCATTTT. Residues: CASSLVENQPQHF.

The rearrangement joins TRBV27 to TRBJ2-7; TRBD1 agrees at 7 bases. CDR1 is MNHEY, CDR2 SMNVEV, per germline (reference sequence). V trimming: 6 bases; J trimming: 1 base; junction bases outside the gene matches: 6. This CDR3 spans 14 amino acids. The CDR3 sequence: CASRNTGQSYEQYF. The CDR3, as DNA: TGTGCCAGCAGAAACACGGGACAGTCCTACGAGCAGTACTTC.

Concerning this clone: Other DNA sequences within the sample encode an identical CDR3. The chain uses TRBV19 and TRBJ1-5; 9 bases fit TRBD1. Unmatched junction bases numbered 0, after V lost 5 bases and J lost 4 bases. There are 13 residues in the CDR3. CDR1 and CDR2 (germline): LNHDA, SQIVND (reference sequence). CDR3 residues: CASSDRGNQPQHF. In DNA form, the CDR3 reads TGTGCCAGTAGTGACAGGGGGAATCAGCCCCAGCATTTT. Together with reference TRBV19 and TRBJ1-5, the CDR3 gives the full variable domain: DGGITQSPKYLFRKEGQNVTLSCEQNLNHDAMYWYRQDPGQGLRLIYYSQIVNDFQKGDIAEGYSVSREKKESFPLTVTSAQKNPTAFYLCASSDRGNQPQHFGDGTRLSIL.

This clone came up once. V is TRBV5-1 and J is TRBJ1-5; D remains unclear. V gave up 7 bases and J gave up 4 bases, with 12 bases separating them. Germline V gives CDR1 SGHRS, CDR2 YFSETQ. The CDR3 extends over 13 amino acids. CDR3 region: CASSTGVNQPQHF. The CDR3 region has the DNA TGCGCCAGCTCCACGGGTGTTAATCAGCCCCAGCATTTT.

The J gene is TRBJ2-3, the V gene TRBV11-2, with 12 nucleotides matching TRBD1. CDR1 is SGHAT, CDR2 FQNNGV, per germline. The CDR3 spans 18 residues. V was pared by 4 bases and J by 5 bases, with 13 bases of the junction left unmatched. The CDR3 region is CASSYFLAGTGGEDTQYF. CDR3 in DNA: TGTGCCAGCAGCTATTTTCTCGCCGGGACAGGGGGCGAAGATACGCAGTATTTT.

The CDR3 DNA reads as TGCGCCAGCAGCTTGCCCGGACTAGCGGGACAAGAGACCCAGTACTTC. Translating gives CASSLPGLAGQETQYF. This sequence joins TRBV5-1 and TRBJ2-5, with TRBD2 identical over 12 bases. CDR3 length: 16 amino acids. V lost 1 base and J lost 2; bases outside the gene matches: 3. Germline V gene sequence: CDR1 SGHRS, CDR2 YFSETQ. Full variable domain (missing parts from reference TRBV5-1 and TRBJ2-5): KAGVTQTPRYLIKTRGQQVTLSCSPISGHRSVSWYQQTPGQGLQFLFEYFSETQRNKGNFPGRFSGRQFSNSRSEMNVSTLELGDSALYLCASSLPGLAGQETQYFGPGTRLLVL.

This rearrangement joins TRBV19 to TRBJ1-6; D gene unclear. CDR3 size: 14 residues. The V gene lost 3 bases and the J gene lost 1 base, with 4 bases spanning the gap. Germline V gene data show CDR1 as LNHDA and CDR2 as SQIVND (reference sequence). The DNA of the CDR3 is TGTGCCAGTAGTATGGAGTCCTATAATTCACCCCTCCACTTT. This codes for CASSMESYNSPLHF.

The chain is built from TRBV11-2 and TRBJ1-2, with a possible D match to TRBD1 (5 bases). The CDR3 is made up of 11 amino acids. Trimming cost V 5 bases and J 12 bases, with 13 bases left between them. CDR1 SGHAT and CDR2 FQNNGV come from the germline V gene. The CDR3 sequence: CASSPGGVHTF. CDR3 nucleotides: TGTGCCAGCAGCCCGGGGGGAGTCCACACCTTC.

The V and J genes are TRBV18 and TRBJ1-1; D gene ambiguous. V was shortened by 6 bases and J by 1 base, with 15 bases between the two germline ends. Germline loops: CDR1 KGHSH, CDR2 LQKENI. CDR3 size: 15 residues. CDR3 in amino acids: CASSPGRQKNTEAFF. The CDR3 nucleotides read TGTGCCAGCTCCCCGGGGAGGCAAAAGAACACTGAAGCTTTCTTT.

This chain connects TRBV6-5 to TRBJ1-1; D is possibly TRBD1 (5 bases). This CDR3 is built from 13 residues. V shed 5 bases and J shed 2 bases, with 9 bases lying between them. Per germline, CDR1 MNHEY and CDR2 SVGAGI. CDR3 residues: CASSNDRNTEAFF. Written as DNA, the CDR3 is TGTGCCAGCAGTAACGACAGAAACACTGAAGCTTTCTTT.

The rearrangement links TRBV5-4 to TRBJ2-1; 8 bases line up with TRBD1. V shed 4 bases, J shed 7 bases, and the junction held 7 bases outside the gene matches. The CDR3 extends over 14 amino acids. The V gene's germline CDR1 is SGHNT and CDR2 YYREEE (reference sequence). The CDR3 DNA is TGTGCCAGCAGCCCCTGGACAGGGAAAAATGAGCAGTTCTTC. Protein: CASSPWTGKNEQFF.